This entry lists 22 T cell receptor beta chains sequenced from one sample in a study of CD8+ T cells in alopecia areata. Sequencing templates came from extracted RNA that was reverse transcribed into cDNA. Sequenced by immunoSEQ multiplex PCR; TCRdb stores in-frame clones only, minus some. There are about 210,000 clones in the sample; around two fifths occur only once, and about 2.6% lies in the top ten. As for treatment: oral pan-JAK inhibitor, 5-10 mg twice daily. This material consisted of CD4+ T cells sorted from blood, taken at approximately week 37, from a patient treated with tofacitinib. The origin of the receptors is a human donor with alopecia areata.

This sequence joins TRBV6-5 and TRBJ2-5; D gene uncertain. The V end lost 7 bases, the J end lost 5 bases, and 8 bases lay between the germline ends. The germline V gene has CDR1 MNHEY and CDR2 SVGAGI. This CDR3 spans 11 amino acids. CDR3 sequence: CASKQTETQYF. DNA for the CDR3: TGTGCCAGCAAACAGACGGAGACCCAGTACTTC.

The V and J genes are TRBV6-5 and TRBJ2-7, with 7 bases that match TRBD1. The V gene end was trimmed by 6 bases and the J gene end by 4 bases; junction bases not matched to a gene: 12. The germline CDR1 and CDR2 sequences are MNHEY and SVGAGI. The CDR3 length is 15 residues. The CDR3: CASSQRDRTIYEQYF. CDR3 bases: TGTGCCAGCAGCCAGAGGGACAGAACTATATACGAGCAGTACTTC.

The chain uses TRBV6-4 and TRBJ2-7, with D maybe TRBD2 (6 bases). This CDR3 has 15 residues. Germline CDR1 MRHNA, CDR2 SNTAGT. The V end lost 0 bases, the J end lost 11 bases, and 20 bases lay between the germline ends. This chain's CDR3 is CASSDSSGNGSTKYF. The CDR3 bases are TGTGCCAGCAGTGACTCTTCCGGAAACGGGAGTACGAAGTACTTC.

This rearrangement joins TRBV7-9 to TRBJ2-5; D gene unclear. The V gene's germline CDR1 is SEHNR and CDR2 FQNEAQ (reference sequence). CDR3 length: 15 amino acids. V dropped 0 bases and J dropped 1 base, with 9 bases sitting between them. The DNA for the CDR3 is TGTGCCAGCAGCTTAGCGCTGGTGATCCAAGAGACCCAGTACTTC. This gives the protein CASSLALVIQETQYF.

This clone has more than one count but fewer than ten. The V and J genes are TRBV29-1 and TRBJ2-1, with 9 bases aligning to TRBD1. CDR1 is SQVTM, CDR2 ANQGSEA, per germline. This CDR3 has 13 residues. The V and J ends lost 6 bases and 6 bases, in that order; junction bases with no gene match: 6. Here the CDR3 reads CSVGTGNLNEQFF. The CDR3 DNA reads TGCAGCGTGGGGACAGGGAATCTCAATGAGCAGTTCTTC.

The V gene is TRBV29-1, the J gene TRBJ1-5; TRBD1 matches 9 bases. V dropped 6 bases and J dropped 7; count of bases not matched to a gene: 4. Germline V gives CDR1 SQVTM, CDR2 ANQGSEA. The CDR3 is 12 residues long. As DNA, the CDR3 is TGCAGCGTGGGGACAGGGCAACAGCCCCAGCATTTT. It translates to CSVGTGQQPQHF.

The chain uses TRBV29-1 and TRBJ1-2; D unresolved. This CDR3 is built from 14 residues. V dropped 3 bases and J dropped 0 bases, with 11 bases sitting between them. CDR1 is SQVTM and CDR2 is ANQGSEA in the germline V gene. The CDR3 is CSVENRYTNYGYTF. DNA for the CDR3: TGCAGCGTTGAGAACCGATATACTAACTATGGCTACACCTTC.

The table lists this clone with a few counts. The rearrangement joins TRBV7-2 to TRBJ2-3, with a possible D match to TRBD2 (5 bases). This CDR3 has 14 residues. CDR1 and CDR2 from the germline V gene are SGHTA and FQGNSA. Between the trimmed V and J ends, which lost 3 bases and 4 bases, there was a span of 11 bases. The CDR3 DNA is TGTGCCAGCAGCTTTGGGAGTTCTGCAGATACGCAGTATTTT. Protein sequence: CASSFGSSADTQYF. Filled out from reference TRBV7-2 and TRBJ2-3, the complete variable domain reads GAGVSQSPSNKVTEKGKDVELRCDPISGHTALYWYRQSLGQGLEFLIYFQGNSAPDKSGLPSDRFSAERTGGSVSTLTIQRTQQEDSAVYLCASSFGSSADTQYFGPGTRLTVL.

The rearrangement uses TRBV29-1 and TRBJ2-5, with 13 bases identical to TRBD2. This CDR3 contains 14 residues. Germline-derived CDR1 and CDR2 are SQVTM and ANQGSEA. V gave up 7 bases and J gave up 2 bases; unmatched junction bases: 4. CDR3 region: CSAEGLAGQETQYF. The CDR3 nucleotides read TGCAGCGCAGAGGGACTAGCGGGACAAGAGACCCAGTACTTC. Complete variable domain (other parts from reference TRBV29-1 and TRBJ2-5): SAVISQKPSRDICQRGTSLTIQCQVDSQVTMMFWYRQQPGQSLTLIATANQGSEATYESGFVIDKFPISRPNLTFSTLTVSNMSPEDSSIYLCSAEGLAGQETQYFGPGTRLLVL.

This clone showed up just a few times. This chain links TRBV28 with TRBJ2-1; 11 nucleotides agree with TRBD2. The CDR3 runs to 16 residues. CDR1 and CDR2 from the germline V gene are MDHEN and SYDVKM. The junction had 9 bases not matched to a gene; V was cut back by 1 base and J by 10 bases. The CDR3 nucleotides read TGTGCCAGCAGTTTATTAGACTTAGCGGGAGGGAGAGAGCAGTTCTTC. It is translated as CASSLLDLAGGREQFF.

The genes are TRBV7-2 and TRBJ2-7, with D possibly matching TRBD2 (6 bases). With 4 bases removed from V and 1 base from J, the gap between germline ends came to 11 bases. The CDR3 contains 14 residues. In germline, CDR1 is SGHTA, CDR2 FQGNSA. The CDR3 loop is CASSYPRDSYEQYF. As DNA, the CDR3 is TGTGCCAGCAGCTACCCGCGGGATTCCTACGAGCAGTACTTC.

The chain combines TRBV30 with TRBJ2-1; 15 bases match TRBD2. Germline V lookup: CDR1 GTSNPN, CDR2 SVGIG (reference sequence). CDR3 length: 16 amino acids. V lost 2 bases to trimming and J lost 9 bases; unmatched junction nucleotides: 8. The DNA of the CDR3 is TGTGCCTGGAGTACCAGGGGACTAGCGGGAGGTAGTGAGCAGTTCTTC. This gives the protein CAWSTRGLAGGSEQFF. The full variable domain, with the rest looked up from reference TRBV30 and TRBJ2-1, is SQTIHQWPATLVQPVGSPLSLECTVEGTSNPNLYWYRQAAGRGLQLLFYSVGIGQISSEVPQNLSASRPQDRQFILSSKKLLLSDSGFYLCAWSTRGLAGGSEQFFGPGTRLTVL.

This clone was detected many times. The V call is TRBV4-2, the J call TRBJ2-7; 13 bases fit TRBD2. The CDR3 is 17 amino acids. V was clipped by 2 bases and J by 0 bases; unmatched bases: 4. CDR1 LGHNA and CDR2 YNFKEQ come from the germline V gene. CDR3 protein: CASSQPRTSGSSYEQYF. CDR3 DNA sequence: TGTGCCAGCAGCCAACCCCGGACTAGCGGGAGCTCCTACGAGCAGTACTTC.

The chain is built from TRBV11-2 and TRBJ1-1, with a weak D call TRBD1 (6 bases). Germline V CDR1 and CDR2: SGHAT, FQNNGV. The V end was cut by 0 bases, the J end by 10 bases, with 12 bases between. The CDR3 covers 13 residues. Written as DNA, the CDR3 is TGTGCCAGCAGCTTAGATCGTGTAGGGGGAGCTTTCTTT. Translated: CASSLDRVGGAFF.

The V call is TRBV27, the J call TRBJ2-1; 9 bases match TRBD2. V lost 4 bases, J lost 6 bases, and 7 bases stayed unmatched. The CDR3 contains 15 residues. Germline V gene lookup returns CDR1 MNHEY and CDR2 SMNVEV (reference sequence). The DNA of the CDR3 is TGTGCCAGCAGTTCCGGACTAGCGCCCGGCAATGAGCAGTTCTTC. Encoded protein: CASSSGLAPGNEQFF.

The chain employs TRBV10-3 and TRBJ2-1; tentatively, D is TRBD1 (6 bases). Trimming pared 10 bases from V and 0 bases from J, leaving 13 bases between. The CDR3 contains 14 residues. Germline V gene sequence: CDR1 ENHRY, CDR2 SYGVKD. This CDR3 is CATAGTSSYNEQFF. The CDR3 coding sequence is TGTGCCACCGCCGGGACAAGCTCCTACAATGAGCAGTTCTTC.

This sequence joins TRBV13 and TRBJ1-2; D ambiguous. V was clipped by 6 bases and J by 8 bases, with 10 bases between them. CDR1 PRHDT and CDR2 FYEKMQ come from the germline V gene (reference sequence). This CDR3 is 11 amino acids long. CDR3 coding DNA: TGTGCCAGCAGTCAGACACGGGGCTACACCTTC. Its translation: CASSQTRGYTF.

The chain uses TRBV9 and TRBJ2-7; D may be TRBD1 (6 bases). The V and J ends lost 0 bases and 2 bases respectively, with 12 bases between them. Germline V CDR1 and CDR2: SGDLS, YYNGEE. This CDR3 region has 15 residues. For the CDR3, the DNA is TGTGCCAGCAGCGTAGGACAGGTGGGCCCCTACGAGCAGTACTTC. The encoded protein is CASSVGQVGPYEQYF.

A few counts support this clone. The V and J genes are TRBV27 and TRBJ2-7, with TRBD1 matching over 8 bases. After removal of 4 bases from V and 5 bases from J, the junction contained 10 bases not matched to a gene. Germline CDR1 reads MNHEY; CDR2 reads SMNVEV (reference sequence). This CDR3 contains 15 residues. The CDR3 loop reads CASSSPRTGKDEQYF. The CDR3 DNA sequence: TGTGCCAGCAGTTCTCCCCGGACAGGGAAGGACGAGCAGTACTTC.

This chain joins TRBV25-1 and TRBJ2-5; D gene ambiguous. The ends were cut back, 1 base at V and 4 bases at J, with 10 bases in the middle. The CDR3 has 14 amino acids. Germline values: CDR1 MGHDK, CDR2 SYGVNS. CDR3 region: CASSESRPGETQYF. The CDR3 bases are TGTGCCAGCAGTGAATCTCGTCCGGGAGAGACCCAGTACTTC.

The chain joins TRBV5-1 to TRBJ2-2; the D gene could be TRBD1 or TRBD2 (5 bases each). The germline V gene has CDR1 SGHRS and CDR2 YFSETQ. Trimming cost V 4 bases and J 5 bases, with 18 bases left between them. The CDR3 loop spans 16 amino acids. The CDR3 region is CASSVRATRGTGELFF. Here the CDR3 DNA reads TGCGCCAGCAGCGTCCGGGCCACGAGGGGTACCGGGGAGCTGTTTTTT.

CDR3 region: CASSPGLSSTDTQYF. The CDR3, as DNA: TGTGCCAGCAGCCCGGGACTTTCTAGCACAGATACGCAGTATTTT. The chain has TRBV27 and TRBJ2-3; tentatively, D is TRBD2 (6 bases). V lost 6 bases to trimming and J lost 0 bases, with 13 bases between them. This CDR3 has 15 amino acids. The germline CDR1 and CDR2 sequences are MNHEY and SMNVEV (reference sequence).